Presented here are 32 T cell receptor beta chains from one specimen sequenced in a study of cytotoxic CD8 clonotypes in ibrutinib-treated CLL. Assay used: immunoSEQ multiplex PCR; TCRdb lists only in-frame clones, some missing. The table lists about 140,000 clones, 75% to 95% of them singletons. The sample in question was PBMCs, obtained after 12 months of ibrutinib treatment. Receptors were obtained from a human donor with chronic lymphocytic leukemia.

The gene calls are TRBV7-2 and TRBJ1-5; D remains ambiguous. CDR1 is SGHTA, CDR2 FQGNSA, per germline. The CDR3 is made up of 15 amino acids. The V end was cut by 4 bases, the J end by 1 base, with 11 bases between. For the CDR3, the DNA is TGTGCCAGCAGCTACCGGGCCGCAAGCAATCAGCCCCAGCATTTT. This gives the protein CASSYRAASNQPQHF.

The rearrangement joins TRBV6-5 to TRBJ2-1, with unresolved D. CDR3 length equals 15 residues. V lost 6 bases and J lost 2, with 14 bases in between. Germline values: CDR1 MNHEY, CDR2 SVGAGI. CDR3 nucleotide sequence: TGTGCCAGCAGGAAGACTCTCGACACCTACAATGAGCAGTTCTTC. As protein: CASRKTLDTYNEQFF.

V usage is TRBV7-3 and J usage is TRBJ2-3, with a possible D match to TRBD1 (5 bases). The CDR3 consists of 17 residues. Germline V gives CDR1 SGHTA, CDR2 FQGTGA. V lost 5 bases and J 0 bases, leaving 18 bases between the germline ends. The CDR3 sequence: CASSLRPLGASTDTQYF. Written as DNA, the CDR3 is TGTGCCAGCAGCCTACGACCACTTGGGGCTAGCACAGATACGCAGTATTTT.

The genes are TRBV7-9 and TRBJ1-1, with TRBD1 as a possible D gene (5 bases). The V and J ends lost 2 bases and 6 bases respectively, with 22 bases between them. The CDR3 covers 17 residues. Germline CDR1 and CDR2: SEHNR and FQNEAQ (reference sequence). CDR3 loop: CASSLSPGRSAGAEAFF. The DNA for the CDR3 is TGTGCCAGCAGCTTATCCCCGGGACGGAGCGCCGGGGCTGAAGCTTTCTTT.

The J gene is TRBJ1-2, the V gene TRBV28; TRBD1 might be the D (6 bases). The CDR3 runs to 15 residues. CDR1 MDHEN and CDR2 SYDVKM come from the germline V gene. The V end was cut by 6 bases, the J end by 6 bases, with 20 bases between. The CDR3 bases are TGTGCCAGCAGGGGTGGCCGGACAGCGCGCCATGGCTACACCTTC. It encodes CASRGGRTARHGYTF.

The rearrangement uses TRBV7-9 and TRBJ1-4; no firm D call. CDR1 is SEHNR and CDR2 is FQNEAQ in the germline V gene (reference sequence). Trimming pared 4 bases from V and 0 bases from J, leaving 6 bases between. The CDR3 runs to 14 residues. Written as DNA, the CDR3 is TGTGCCAGCAGCTGGTTTGCAACTAATGAAAAACTGTTTTTT. Protein product: CASSWFATNEKLFF. Variable domain in full (rest from reference TRBV7-9 and TRBJ1-4): DTGVSQNPRHKITKRGQNVTFRCDPISEHNRLYWYRQTLGQGPEFLTYFQNEAQLEKSRLLSDRFSAERPKGSFSTLEIQRTEQGDSAMYLCASSWFATNEKLFFGSGTQLSVL.

This chain links TRBV28 with TRBJ2-6; 9 bases match TRBD1. CDR1 MDHEN and CDR2 SYDVKM come from the germline V gene. The CDR3 runs 17 residues. Trimming removed 8 bases from V and 0 bases from J; junction bases left unmatched: 8. In DNA form, the CDR3 reads TGTGCCAGCCACACCGGGACAGGGATCTCTGGGGCCAACGTCCTGACTTTC. This encodes CASHTGTGISGANVLTF.

This rearrangement joins TRBV11-2 to TRBJ2-7; no reliable D call. V was cut by 2 bases and J by 5 bases, with 10 bases left in between. Germline V gene data show CDR1 as SGHAT and CDR2 as FQNNGV. The CDR3 is 13 amino acids. The CDR3 sequence is CASSLPFGDEQYF. CDR3 bases: TGTGCCAGCAGCTTACCCTTCGGCGACGAGCAGTACTTC.

The CDR3 protein is CASSWPPGQGADTQYF. DNA for the CDR3: TGTGCCAGCAGTTGGCCCCCCGGACAGGGGGCTGATACGCAGTATTTT. The V and J genes are TRBV6-6 and TRBJ2-3; 11 bases are a match to TRBD1. Germline CDR1 is MNHNY and CDR2 is SVGAGI (reference sequence). This CDR3 is built from 16 residues. The ends lost 4 bases at V and 6 bases at J; junction bases unmatched: 9.

The rearrangement joins TRBV10-2 to TRBJ2-7, with 8 bases lining up with TRBD2. Germline lookup yields CDR1 WSHSY and CDR2 SAAADI. The CDR3 covers 13 residues. After removal of 6 bases from V and 5 bases from J, the junction contained 6 bases not matched to a gene. Written as DNA, the CDR3 is TGCGCCAGCAGGAGAGCGGGAGCGGACGAGCAGTACTTC. This encodes CASRRAGADEQYF.

The chain is built from TRBV19 and TRBJ2-3, with TRBD2 matching over 11 bases. CDR3 length: 17 residues. Germline V CDR1 and CDR2: LNHDA, SQIVND (reference sequence). V lost 5 bases and J lost 6; bases outside the gene matches: 13. This CDR3 reads CASSLGLAALRADTQYF. The CDR3 DNA reads as TGTGCCAGTAGTCTGGGACTAGCGGCCCTAAGGGCGGATACGCAGTATTTT. The complete variable domain, with remaining parts taken from reference TRBV19 and TRBJ2-3, reads DGGITQSPKYLFRKEGQNVTLSCEQNLNHDAMYWYRQDPGQGLRLIYYSQIVNDFQKGDIAEGYSVSREKKESFPLTVTSAQKNPTAFYLCASSLGLAALRADTQYFGPGTRLTVL.

V is TRBV5-4 and J is TRBJ2-2; the D is unclear. V was shortened by 3 bases and J by 6 bases, with 6 bases between the two germline ends. Germline V gives CDR1 SGHNT, CDR2 YYREEE (reference sequence). CDR3 size: 12 residues. The DNA for the CDR3 is TGTGCCAGCAGCTACAGACCCGGGGAGCTGTTTTTT. This codes for CASSYRPGELFF.

The chain recombines TRBV28 with TRBJ1-5, with D hard to call. The germline CDR1 and CDR2 sequences are MDHEN and SYDVKM. V lost 3 bases to trimming and J lost 3 bases, with 6 bases between them. The CDR3 contains 13 residues. The CDR3 region has the DNA TGTGCCAGCAGTTTCCCCCCCAATCAGCCCCAGCATTTT. Its translation: CASSFPPNQPQHF.

The rearrangement links TRBV11-3 to TRBJ2-1; TRBD2 is a possible D gene (6 bases). CDR1 and CDR2 from the germline V gene are SGHNT and YENEEA. V was trimmed by 5 bases and J by 7 bases, leaving 9 bases between them. The CDR3 runs to 12 residues. The CDR3 is CASSTSWNEQFF. In DNA, the CDR3 is TGTGCCAGCAGCACTAGCTGGAATGAGCAGTTCTTC.

The V and J genes are TRBV6-1 and TRBJ1-2; 9 bases fit TRBD1. Looked up from germline, CDR1 is MNHNS and CDR2 is SASEGT. The CDR3 runs 15 residues. The junction had 4 bases not matched to a gene; V was cut back by 3 bases and J by 2 bases. CDR3 coding DNA: TGTGCCAGCAGTGATTACAGGGGGCCAAACTATGGCTACACCTTC. Translated: CASSDYRGPNYGYTF.

The V and J genes are TRBV27 and TRBJ2-7, with 7 bases lining up with TRBD2. Per germline, CDR1 MNHEY and CDR2 SMNVEV (reference sequence). V dropped 8 bases and J dropped 0; count of bases not matched to a gene: 10. The CDR3 length is 15 residues. The CDR3 DNA sequence: TGTGCCAGCGGGAATCTAGCGGCTAGCTCCTACGAGCAGTACTTC. Protein sequence: CASGNLAASSYEQYF.

The count of this clone is one. The chain carries TRBV27 and TRBJ2-1, with TRBD2 matching over 12 bases. Unmatched junction bases numbered 17, after V lost 4 bases and J lost 4 bases. Germline CDR1 and CDR2: MNHEY and SMNVEV (reference sequence). This CDR3 region has 20 residues. For the CDR3, the DNA is TGTGCCAGCAGTTCGCGGACTAGCGGGATCCCCCCGAGATGGTACAATGAGCAGTTCTTC. This encodes CASSSRTSGIPPRWYNEQFF.

This chain connects TRBV10-2 to TRBJ2-2; D is unclear. The CDR3 covers 12 residues. Germline V gene data show CDR1 as WSHSY and CDR2 as SAAADI. Trimming stripped 7 bases from V and 4 bases from J, with 7 bases between. CDR3 coding DNA: TGCGCCAGCAAGCCGGGCACCGGGGAGCTGTTTTTT. As protein: CASKPGTGELFF.

V usage is TRBV25-1 and J usage is TRBJ2-7; possibly TRBD1 for D (5 bases). With 5 bases removed from V and 5 bases from J, the gap between germline ends came to 10 bases. Germline V gives CDR1 MGHDK, CDR2 SYGVNS. The CDR3 runs to 12 residues. In DNA form, the CDR3 reads TGTGCCAGCAGTTTCAGGGCACACGAGCAGTACTTC. This gives the protein CASSFRAHEQYF.

V usage is TRBV28 and J usage is TRBJ2-5; D is undetermined. The germline CDR1 and CDR2 sequences are MDHEN and SYDVKM. This CDR3 comprises 13 residues. The V gene lost 4 bases and the J gene lost 9 bases, with 15 bases spanning the gap. CDR3 sequence: CASSSQTLEAQYF. In DNA form, the CDR3 reads TGTGCCAGCAGTTCCCAGACTCTCGAGGCCCAGTACTTC.

This chain joins TRBV7-2 and TRBJ2-7, with 7 positions matching TRBD2. Trimming cost V 1 base and J 2 bases; bases outside gene matches: 5. The CDR3 has 15 amino acids. Germline CDR1 is SGHTA and CDR2 is FQGNSA. CDR3 protein: CASSLDARETYEQYF. The DNA of the CDR3 is TGTGCCAGCAGCTTAGATGCGCGGGAGACCTACGAGCAGTACTTC.

This clone was seen only a few times. The rearrangement uses TRBV28 and TRBJ1-5, with D unclear. V lost 3 bases and J 6 bases, leaving 12 bases between the germline ends. The germline gives CDR1 MDHEN, CDR2 SYDVKM. The CDR3 loop spans 14 amino acids. CDR3 sequence reads: CASSFLSGSQPQHF. In nucleotides, the CDR3 is TGTGCCAGCAGTTTTTTGTCGGGGTCTCAGCCCCAGCATTTT.

On this clone itself: Other DNA sequences in the same sample also yield this CDR3. This chain uses TRBV28 with TRBJ2-7; 7 nucleotides match TRBD1. Trimming took 3 bases from V and 6 from J; bases not matched to a gene: 2. The V gene's germline CDR1 is MDHEN and CDR2 SYDVKM. This CDR3 region has 12 residues. The CDR3: CASSFRGREQYF. In nucleotides, the CDR3 is TGTGCCAGCAGTTTTAGGGGGCGCGAGCAGTACTTC.

The chain is built from TRBV13 and TRBJ2-1; D is undetermined. The CDR3 runs 13 residues. Germline CDR1 and CDR2: PRHDT and FYEKMQ (reference sequence). Trimming shortened V by 2 bases and J by 8 bases, and 10 bases separated the two germline ends. The CDR3 nucleotides are TGTGCCAGCAGCTTACGCGCAAGGGATGAGCAGTTCTTC. Its protein product is CASSLRARDEQFF.

The rearrangement joins TRBV2 to TRBJ2-5; no reliable D call. The CDR3 runs 14 residues. Germline CDR1 and CDR2: SNHLY and FYNNEI. V was cut by 2 bases and J by 3 bases, with 10 bases left in between. The CDR3 sequence: CASSERSAKETQYF. The CDR3 DNA is TGTGCCAGCAGTGAAAGGTCCGCAAAAGAGACCCAGTACTTC.

The chain couples TRBV6-5 to TRBJ1-1, with D possibly TRBD1 on 6 matching bases. Per germline, CDR1 MNHEY and CDR2 SVGAGI. V lost 0 bases, J lost 5 bases, and 16 bases lay in between. The CDR3 covers 16 residues. CDR3 loop: CASSYSYGTQGTEAFF. The CDR3 region has the DNA TGTGCCAGCAGTTACTCGTACGGGACCCAGGGGACTGAAGCTTTCTTT.

V usage is TRBV28 and J usage is TRBJ1-4; no clear D. CDR1 is MDHEN and CDR2 is SYDVKM in the germline V gene. Trimming removed 7 bases from V and 7 bases from J, with 13 bases in between. The CDR3 is 13 amino acids. CDR3 amino acids: CASKINSAEKLFF. The CDR3 region has the DNA TGTGCCAGCAAAATCAATAGCGCTGAAAAACTGTTTTTT.

V gene TRBV6-6 combines with J gene TRBJ2-7; D unclear. V was shortened by 2 bases and J by 3 bases, with 8 bases between the two germline ends. This CDR3 comprises 13 residues. Per germline, CDR1 MNHNY and CDR2 SVGAGI (reference sequence). CDR3 sequence reads: CASSYADGYEQYF. CDR3 sequence (DNA): TGTGCCAGCAGTTACGCTGACGGCTACGAGCAGTACTTC.

The CDR3 region is CASSIDWDRNNYGYTF. Here the CDR3 DNA reads TGTGCCAGTAGTATCGACTGGGACAGAAACAACTATGGCTACACCTTC. The chain uses TRBV19 and TRBJ1-2; TRBD1 agrees at 7 bases. Germline assignment: CDR1 LNHDA and CDR2 SQIVND (reference sequence). With V trimmed by 3 bases and J by 2 bases, 9 bases remained unmatched. The CDR3 runs 16 residues.

The CDR3 sequence: CSVEMSSGRGGYEQFF. The CDR3 DNA reads as TGCAGCGTTGAGATGTCTAGCGGGAGGGGAGGGTATGAGCAGTTCTTC. The chain uses TRBV29-1 and TRBJ2-1, with TRBD2 matching 12 bases. The trim removed 3 bases at V and 8 bases at J, leaving 11 bases unmatched. The CDR3 consists of 16 residues. The germline V gene has CDR1 SQVTM and CDR2 ANQGSEA.

CDR3 in amino acids: CASSHSSGNTIYF. The CDR3, as DNA: TGTGCCAGCAGTCACAGCTCTGGAAACACCATATATTTT. The chain has TRBV28 and TRBJ1-3; D uncertain. V dropped 5 bases and J dropped 0 bases, with 5 bases sitting between them. Germline CDR1 MDHEN, CDR2 SYDVKM. The CDR3 is 13 amino acids.

Comments on this clone: In the same sample, other DNA sequences code for this CDR3. The chain combines TRBV9 with TRBJ1-5; the D is unclear. Germline V gene data show CDR1 as SGDLS and CDR2 as YYNGEE. The CDR3 is made up of 13 amino acids. V gave up 0 bases and J gave up 1 base, with 2 bases separating them. The CDR3 nucleotides read TGTGCCAGCAGCGTAGGCAGCAATCAGCCCCAGCATTTT. As protein: CASSVGSNQPQHF.